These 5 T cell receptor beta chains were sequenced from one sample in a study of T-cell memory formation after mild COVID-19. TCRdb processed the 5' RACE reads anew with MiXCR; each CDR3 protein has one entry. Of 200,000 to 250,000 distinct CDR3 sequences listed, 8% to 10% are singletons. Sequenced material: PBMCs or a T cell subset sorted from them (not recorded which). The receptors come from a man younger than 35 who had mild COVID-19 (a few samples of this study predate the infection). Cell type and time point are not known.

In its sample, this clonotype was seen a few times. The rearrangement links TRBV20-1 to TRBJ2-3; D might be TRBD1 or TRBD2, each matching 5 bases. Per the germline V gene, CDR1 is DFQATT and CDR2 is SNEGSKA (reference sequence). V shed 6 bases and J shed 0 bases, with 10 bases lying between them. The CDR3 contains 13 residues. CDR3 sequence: CSAPRESTDTQYF. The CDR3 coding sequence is TGCAGTGCCCCCAGGGAGAGCACAGATACGCAGTATTTT.

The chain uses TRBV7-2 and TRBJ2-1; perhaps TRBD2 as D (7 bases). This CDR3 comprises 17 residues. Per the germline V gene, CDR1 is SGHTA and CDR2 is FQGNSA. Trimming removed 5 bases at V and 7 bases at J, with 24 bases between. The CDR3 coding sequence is TGTGCCAGCAGCCCTCGTGGGGGGGGCGGGCGCAGGAATGAGCAGTTCTTC. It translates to CASSPRGGGGRRNEQFF.

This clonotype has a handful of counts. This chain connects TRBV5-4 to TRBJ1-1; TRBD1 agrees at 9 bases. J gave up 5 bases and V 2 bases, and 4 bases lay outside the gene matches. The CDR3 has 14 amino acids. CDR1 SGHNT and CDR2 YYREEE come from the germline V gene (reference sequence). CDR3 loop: CASSLQGASTEAFF. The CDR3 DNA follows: TGTGCCAGCAGCTTACAGGGGGCGAGTACTGAAGCTTTCTTT. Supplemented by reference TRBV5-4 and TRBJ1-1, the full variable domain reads ETGVTQSPTHLIKTRGQQVTLRCSSQSGHNTVSWYQQALGQGPQFIFQYYREEENGRGNFPPRFSGLQFPNYSSELNVNALELDDSALYLCASSLQGASTEAFFGQGTRLTVV.

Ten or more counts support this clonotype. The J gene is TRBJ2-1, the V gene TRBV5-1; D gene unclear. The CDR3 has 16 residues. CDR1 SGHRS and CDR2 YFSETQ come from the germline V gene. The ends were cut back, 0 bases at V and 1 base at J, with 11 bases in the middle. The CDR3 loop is CASSLGVLGSYNEQFF. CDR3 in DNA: TGCGCCAGCAGCTTGGGAGTTCTGGGGTCCTACAATGAGCAGTTCTTC.

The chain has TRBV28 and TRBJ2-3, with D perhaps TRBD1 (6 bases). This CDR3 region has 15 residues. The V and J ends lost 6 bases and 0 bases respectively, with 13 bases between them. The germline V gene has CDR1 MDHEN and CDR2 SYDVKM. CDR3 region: CASSPWQGSTDTQYF. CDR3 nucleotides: TGTGCCAGCAGCCCCTGGCAGGGGAGCACAGATACGCAGTATTTT.